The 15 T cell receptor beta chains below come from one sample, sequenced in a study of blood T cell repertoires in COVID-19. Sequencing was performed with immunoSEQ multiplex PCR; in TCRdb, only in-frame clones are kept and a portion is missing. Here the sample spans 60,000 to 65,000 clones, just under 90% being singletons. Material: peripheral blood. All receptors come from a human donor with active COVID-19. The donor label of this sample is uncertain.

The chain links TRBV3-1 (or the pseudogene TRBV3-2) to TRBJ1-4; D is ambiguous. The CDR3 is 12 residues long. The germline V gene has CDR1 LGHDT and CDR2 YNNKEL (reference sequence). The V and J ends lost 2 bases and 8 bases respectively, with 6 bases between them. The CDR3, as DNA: TGTGCCAGCAGCCAAATACACGAAAAACTGTTTTTT. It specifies CASSQIHEKLFF.

The DNA for the CDR3 is TGCGCCAGCAGCGGTTCGGGACAGGGGGCTACTGAAGCTTTCTTT. It translates to CASSGSGQGATEAFF. V gene TRBV5-1 combines with J gene TRBJ1-1; 12 bases align to TRBD1. CDR1 and CDR2 from the germline V gene are SGHRS and YFSETQ. The CDR3 runs to 15 residues. With 4 bases clipped from V and 5 bases from J, the junction kept 6 bases outside the gene matches. Filled out from reference TRBV5-1 and TRBJ1-1, the complete variable domain reads KAGVTQTPRYLIKTRGQQVTLSCSPISGHRSVSWYQQTPGQGLQFLFEYFSETQRNKGNFPGRFSGRQFSNSRSEMNVSTLELGDSALYLCASSGSGQGATEAFFGQGTRLTVV.

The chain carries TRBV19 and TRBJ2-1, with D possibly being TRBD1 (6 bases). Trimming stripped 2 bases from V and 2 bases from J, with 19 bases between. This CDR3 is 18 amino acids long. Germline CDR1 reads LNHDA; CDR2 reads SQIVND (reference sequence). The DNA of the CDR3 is TGTGCCAGTAGTATAACCCCCGTGGACAGCCTCCCCTACAATGAGCAGTTCTTC. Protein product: CASSITPVDSLPYNEQFF.

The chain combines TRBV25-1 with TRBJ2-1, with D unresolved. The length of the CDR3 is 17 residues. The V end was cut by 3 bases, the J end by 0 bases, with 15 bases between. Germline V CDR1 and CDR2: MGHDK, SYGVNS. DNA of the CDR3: TGTGCCAGCAGTGACGGTTGGAGTCTTAGCTCCTACAATGAGCAGTTCTTC. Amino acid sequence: CASSDGWSLSSYNEQFF.

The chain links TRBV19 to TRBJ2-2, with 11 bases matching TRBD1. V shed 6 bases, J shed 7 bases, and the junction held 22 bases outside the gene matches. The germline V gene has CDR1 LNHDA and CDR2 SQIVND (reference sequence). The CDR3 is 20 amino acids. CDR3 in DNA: TGTGCCAGTAGCGCCCTAACCGGGACAGGGGGGTTAGGAGGATTCGGGGAGCTGTTTTTT. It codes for CASSALTGTGGLGGFGELFF.

Here the CDR3 reads CSVVQGWNNEQFF. The CDR3 DNA follows: TGCAGCGTTGTGCAGGGATGGAACAATGAGCAGTTCTTC. This chain uses TRBV29-1 with TRBJ2-1; D may be TRBD1 (5 bases). Germline lookup yields CDR1 SQVTM and CDR2 ANQGSEA. The CDR3 extends over 13 amino acids. Trimming stripped 4 bases from V and 5 bases from J, with 12 bases between.

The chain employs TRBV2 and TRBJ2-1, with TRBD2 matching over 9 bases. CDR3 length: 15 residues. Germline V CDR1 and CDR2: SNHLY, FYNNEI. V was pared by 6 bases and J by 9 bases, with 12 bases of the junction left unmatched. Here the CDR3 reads CASSPDSGRRGEQFF. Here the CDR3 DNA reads TGTGCCAGCAGCCCGGACAGCGGGAGGCGAGGTGAGCAGTTCTTC.

The CDR3, as DNA: TGTGCCAGCAGCGTAGGGGCTAGCGGGAGTTATAGCGAGCAGTACTTC. Translated, it gives CASSVGASGSYSEQYF. The chain combines TRBV9 with TRBJ2-7, with 10 bases fitting TRBD2. The V gene's germline CDR1 is SGDLS and CDR2 YYNGEE. V lost 0 bases and J lost 6; bases outside the gene matches: 9. The CDR3 is 16 amino acids.

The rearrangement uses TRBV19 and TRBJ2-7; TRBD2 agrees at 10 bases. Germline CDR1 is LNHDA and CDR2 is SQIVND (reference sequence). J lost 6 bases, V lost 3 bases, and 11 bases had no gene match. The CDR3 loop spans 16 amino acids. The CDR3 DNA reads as TGTGCCAGTAGTATTAATAAGGGACTAGCGACAGGCGAGCAGTACTTC. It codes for CASSINKGLATGEQYF.

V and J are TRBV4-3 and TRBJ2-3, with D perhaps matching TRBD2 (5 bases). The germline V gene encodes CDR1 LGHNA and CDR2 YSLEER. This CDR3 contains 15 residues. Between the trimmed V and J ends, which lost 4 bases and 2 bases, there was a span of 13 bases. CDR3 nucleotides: TGCGCCAGCAGCCTGGAGGACGGTTCCACAGATACGCAGTATTTT. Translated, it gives CASSLEDGSTDTQYF.

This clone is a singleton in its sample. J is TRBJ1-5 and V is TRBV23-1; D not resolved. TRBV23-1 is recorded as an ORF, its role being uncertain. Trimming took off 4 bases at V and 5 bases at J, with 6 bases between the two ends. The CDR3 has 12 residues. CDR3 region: CASSPEDQPQHF. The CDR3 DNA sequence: TGCGCCAGCAGTCCGGAGGATCAGCCCCAGCATTTT.

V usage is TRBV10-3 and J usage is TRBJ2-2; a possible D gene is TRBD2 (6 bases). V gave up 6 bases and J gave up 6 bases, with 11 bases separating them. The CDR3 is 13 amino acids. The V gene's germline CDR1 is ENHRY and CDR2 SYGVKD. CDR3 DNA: TGTGCCATCAGGGGTGAGCGGGCCGGGGAGCTGTTTTTT. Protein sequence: CAIRGERAGELFF.

The CDR3 protein is CASSATSGGDLGGELFF. The CDR3 nucleotides are TGTGCCAGCAGCGCGACTAGCGGGGGGGATCTAGGCGGGGAGCTGTTTTTT. This chain connects TRBV9 to TRBJ2-2; 14 bases are a match to TRBD2. J was trimmed by 7 bases and V by 3 bases; bases with no gene match: 8. Per the germline V gene, CDR1 is SGDLS and CDR2 is YYNGEE. CDR3 length: 17 amino acids. Using reference TRBV9 and TRBJ2-2 for the parts outside the CDR3, the full variable domain is DSGVTQTPKHLITATGQRVTLRCSPRSGDLSVYWYQQSLDQGLQFLIQYYNGEERAKGNILERFSAQQFPDLHSELNLSSLELGDSALYFCASSATSGGDLGGELFFGEGSRLTVL.

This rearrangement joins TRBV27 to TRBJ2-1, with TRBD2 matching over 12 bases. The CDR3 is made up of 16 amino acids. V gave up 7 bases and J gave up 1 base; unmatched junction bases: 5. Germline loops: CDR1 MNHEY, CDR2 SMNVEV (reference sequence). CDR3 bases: TGTGCCAGCACCCCGGGACTAGCGGGTTCCTACAATGAGCAGTTCTTC. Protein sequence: CASTPGLAGSYNEQFF.

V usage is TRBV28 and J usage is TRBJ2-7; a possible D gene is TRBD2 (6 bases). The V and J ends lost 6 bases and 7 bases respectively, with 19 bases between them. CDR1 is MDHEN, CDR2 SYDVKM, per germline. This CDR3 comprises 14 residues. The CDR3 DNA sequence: TGTGCCAGCAGGGAGGGTTGGGCCACGATTGAGCAGTACTTC. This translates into CASREGWATIEQYF.